This T cell receptor beta chain was identified during a study of blood T cell repertoires in COVID-19. In the original processing: Amplifying reference gene primers gave estimates of nucleated cell counts. Measured with immunoSEQ multiplex PCR; TCRdb has only the in-frame clones, and not every one. V, J and clone size reflect that table, while D and trimming were determined from the DNA. The data hold 220,000 or so clones, with roughly 79% observed a single time. J lost 5 bases, V lost 7 bases, and 12 bases had no gene match. This CDR3 is 15 amino acids long. Germline assignment: CDR1 SGHTA and CDR2 FQGNSA. This clone was recorded only once.

Sequencing was performed on peripheral blood. V is TRBV7-2 and J is TRBJ2-5, with 8 positions matching TRBD2. The sequence derives from an elderly woman with acute or convalescent COVID-19. The chain's CDR3 is CASTGRGQRVETQYF. The CDR3, as DNA: TGTGCCAGCACCGGGAGGGGCCAAAGGGTGGAGACCCAGTACTTC.